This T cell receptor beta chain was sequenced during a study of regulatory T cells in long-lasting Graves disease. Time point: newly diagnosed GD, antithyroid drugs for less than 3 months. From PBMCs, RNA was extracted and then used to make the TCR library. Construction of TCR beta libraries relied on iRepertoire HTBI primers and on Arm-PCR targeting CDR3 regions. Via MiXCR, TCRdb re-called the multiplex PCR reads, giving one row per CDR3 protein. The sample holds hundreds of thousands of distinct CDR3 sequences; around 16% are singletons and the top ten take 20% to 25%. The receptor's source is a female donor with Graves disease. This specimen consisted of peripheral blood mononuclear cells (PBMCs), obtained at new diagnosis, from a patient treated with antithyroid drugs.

CDR3 loop: CASSPPRSPYEQYF. CDR3 nucleotides: TGTGCCAGCTCACCACCGCGAAGTCCCTACGAGCAGTACTTC. The chain employs TRBV18 and TRBJ2-7; unclear D gene. V lost 0 bases to trimming and J lost 2 bases, with 8 bases between them. This CDR3 spans 14 amino acids. CDR1 is KGHSH and CDR2 is LQKENI in the germline V gene. The whole variable domain, filled in from reference TRBV18 and TRBJ2-7, reads NAGVMQNPRHLVRRRGQEARLRCSPMKGHSHVYWYRQLPEEGLKFMVYLQKENIIDESGMPKERFSAEFPKEGPSILRIQQVVRGDSAAYFCASSPPRSPYEQYFGPGTRLTVT.